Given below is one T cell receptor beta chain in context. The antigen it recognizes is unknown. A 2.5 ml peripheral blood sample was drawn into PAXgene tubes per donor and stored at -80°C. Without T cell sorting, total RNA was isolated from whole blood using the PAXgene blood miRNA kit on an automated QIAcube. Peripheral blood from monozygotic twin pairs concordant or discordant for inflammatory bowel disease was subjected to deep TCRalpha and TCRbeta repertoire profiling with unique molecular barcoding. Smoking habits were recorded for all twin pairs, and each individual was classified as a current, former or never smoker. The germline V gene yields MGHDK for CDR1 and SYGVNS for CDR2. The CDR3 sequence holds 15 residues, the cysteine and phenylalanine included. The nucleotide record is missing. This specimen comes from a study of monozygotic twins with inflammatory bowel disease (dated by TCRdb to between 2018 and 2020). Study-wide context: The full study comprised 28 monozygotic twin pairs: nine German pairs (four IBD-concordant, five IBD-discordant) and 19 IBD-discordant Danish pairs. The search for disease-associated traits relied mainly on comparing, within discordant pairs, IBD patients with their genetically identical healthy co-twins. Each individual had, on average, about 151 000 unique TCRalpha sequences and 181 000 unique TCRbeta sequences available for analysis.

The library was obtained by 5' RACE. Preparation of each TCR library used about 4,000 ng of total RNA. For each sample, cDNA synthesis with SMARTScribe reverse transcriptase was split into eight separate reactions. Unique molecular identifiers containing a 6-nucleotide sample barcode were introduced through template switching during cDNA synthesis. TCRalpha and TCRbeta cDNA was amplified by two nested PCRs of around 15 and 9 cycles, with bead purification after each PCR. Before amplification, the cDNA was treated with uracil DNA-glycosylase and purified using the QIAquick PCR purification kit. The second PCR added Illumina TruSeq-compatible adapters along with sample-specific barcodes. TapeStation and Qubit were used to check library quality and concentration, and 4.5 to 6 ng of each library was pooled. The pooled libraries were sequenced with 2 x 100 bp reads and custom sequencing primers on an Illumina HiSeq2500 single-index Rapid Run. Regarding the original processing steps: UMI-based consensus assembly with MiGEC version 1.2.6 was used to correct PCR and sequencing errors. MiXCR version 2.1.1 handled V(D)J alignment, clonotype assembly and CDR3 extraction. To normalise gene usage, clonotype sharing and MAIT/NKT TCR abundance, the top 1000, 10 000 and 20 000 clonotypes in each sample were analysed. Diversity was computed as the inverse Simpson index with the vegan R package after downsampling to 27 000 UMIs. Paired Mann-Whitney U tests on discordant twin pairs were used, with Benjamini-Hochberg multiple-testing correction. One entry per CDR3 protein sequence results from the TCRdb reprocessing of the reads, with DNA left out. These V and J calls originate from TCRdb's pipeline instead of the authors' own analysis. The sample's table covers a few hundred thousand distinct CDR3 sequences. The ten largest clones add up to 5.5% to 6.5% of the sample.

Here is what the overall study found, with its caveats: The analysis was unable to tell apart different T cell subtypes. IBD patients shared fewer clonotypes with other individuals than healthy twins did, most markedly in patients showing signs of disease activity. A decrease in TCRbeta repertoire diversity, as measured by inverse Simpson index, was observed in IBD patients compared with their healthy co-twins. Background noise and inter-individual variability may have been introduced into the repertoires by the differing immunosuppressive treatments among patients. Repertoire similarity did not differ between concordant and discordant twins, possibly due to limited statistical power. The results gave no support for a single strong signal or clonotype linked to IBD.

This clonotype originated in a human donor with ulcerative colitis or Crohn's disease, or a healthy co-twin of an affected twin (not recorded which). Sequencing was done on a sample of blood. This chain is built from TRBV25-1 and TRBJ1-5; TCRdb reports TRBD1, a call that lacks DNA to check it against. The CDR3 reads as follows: CASSEGGASRQPQHF.